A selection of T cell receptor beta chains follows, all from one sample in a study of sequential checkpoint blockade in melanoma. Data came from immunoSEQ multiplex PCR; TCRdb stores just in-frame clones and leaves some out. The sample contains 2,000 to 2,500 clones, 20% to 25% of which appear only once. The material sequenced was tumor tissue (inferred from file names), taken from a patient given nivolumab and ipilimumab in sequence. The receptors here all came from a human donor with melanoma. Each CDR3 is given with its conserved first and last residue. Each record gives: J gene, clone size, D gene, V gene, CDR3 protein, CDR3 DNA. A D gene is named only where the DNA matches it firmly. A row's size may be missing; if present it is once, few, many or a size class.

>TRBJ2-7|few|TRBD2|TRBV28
CASSQGLAEGEQYF
TGTGCCAGCAGCCAGGGACTAGCAGAGGGCGAGCAGTACTTC
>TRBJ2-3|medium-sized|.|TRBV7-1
CASSPPGTDTQYF
TGTGCCAGCAGCCCCCCGGGCACAGATACGCAGTATTTT
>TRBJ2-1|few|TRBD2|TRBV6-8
CASSGSGSPNNEQFF
TGTGCCAGCAGTGGTAGCGGGAGCCCTAACAATGAGCAGTTCTTC
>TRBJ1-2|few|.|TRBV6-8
CASSDLTANYGYTF
TGTGCCAGCAGTGATCTGACAGCGAACTATGGCTACACCTTC
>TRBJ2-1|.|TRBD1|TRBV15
CATSAQGRGLDEQFF
TGTGCCACCAGCGCCCAGGGCAGGGGGTTAGATGAGCAGTTCTTC
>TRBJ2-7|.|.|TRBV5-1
CASSGGEMVAIQYF
TGCGCCAGCAGCGGGGGTGAGATGGTAGCGATTCAGTACTTC
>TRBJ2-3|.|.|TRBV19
CASRIADSRVGDTQYF
TGTGCCAGTCGAATCGCGGACAGCCGAGTGGGAGATACGCAGTATTTT
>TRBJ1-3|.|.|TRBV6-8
CASSDGTNSGNTIYF
TGTGCCAGCAGTGATGGGACAAACTCTGGAAACACCATATATTTT
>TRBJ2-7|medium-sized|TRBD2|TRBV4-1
CASSLGLAGGSSNEQYF
TGCGCCAGCAGCCTTGGACTAGCGGGAGGAAGTAGCAACGAGCAGTACTTC
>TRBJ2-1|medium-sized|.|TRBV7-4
CASSLNGYNEQFF
TGTGCCAGCAGCTTAAATGGATACAATGAGCAGTTCTTC
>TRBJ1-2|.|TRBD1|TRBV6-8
CASSYLPGQGIYGYTF
TGTGCCAGCAGTTACCTACCGGGACAGGGGATCTATGGCTACACCTTC
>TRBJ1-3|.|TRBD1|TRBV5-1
CASSFRDRVFSGNTIYF
TGCGCCAGCAGCTTCCGGGACAGGGTGTTCTCTGGAAACACCATATATTTT
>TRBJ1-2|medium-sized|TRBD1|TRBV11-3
CASRTDRGDYGYTF
TGTGCCAGCAGGACGGACAGGGGTGACTATGGCTACACCTTC
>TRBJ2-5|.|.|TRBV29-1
CSVVSASQETQYF
TGCAGCGTTGTATCTGCCTCTCAAGAGACCCAGTACTTC
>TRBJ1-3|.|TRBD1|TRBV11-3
CASSGRTGGGNTIYF
TGTGCCAGCAGCGGAAGGACAGGGGGGGGAAACACCATATATTTT
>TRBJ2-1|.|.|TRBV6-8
CASSYSLADGEQFF
TGTGCCAGCAGTTACTCCCTGGCGGATGGTGAGCAGTTCTTC
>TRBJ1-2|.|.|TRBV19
CARGPGIGVSYGYTF
TGTGCCAGAGGACCCGGGATCGGGGTCAGCTATGGCTACACCTTC
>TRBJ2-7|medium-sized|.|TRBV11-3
CASSLVLAEVSYEQYF
TGTGCCAGCAGCTTAGTACTGGCGGAAGTCTCCTACGAGCAGTACTTC
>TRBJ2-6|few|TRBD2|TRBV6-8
CASTQSGSSGANVLTF
TGTGCCAGCACTCAAAGCGGGAGCTCTGGGGCCAACGTCCTGACTTTC
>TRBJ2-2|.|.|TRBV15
CATSIRGTVNTGELFF
TGTGCCACCAGCATTCGGGGGACGGTGAACACCGGGGAGCTGTTTTTT
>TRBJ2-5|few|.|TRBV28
CASRDSGIFQETQYF
TGTGCCAGCAGGGACAGTGGTATTTTCCAAGAGACCCAGTACTTC
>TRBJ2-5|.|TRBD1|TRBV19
CASSAPTGAIEETQYF
TGTGCCAGTTCCGCTCCGACAGGGGCTATAGAAGAGACCCAGTACTTC
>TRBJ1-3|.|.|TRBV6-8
CASSRSPGNTIYF
TGTGCCAGCAGTAGATCCCCTGGAAACACCATATATTTT
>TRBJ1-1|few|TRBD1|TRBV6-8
CASSTRTGTLEAFF
TGTGCCAGCAGTACTCGGACAGGGACGCTTGAAGCTTTCTTT